This TCR beta chain was documented in a study of OX40 agonist ivuxolimab in advanced cancers. With respect to this clone: What it binds is unknown.

CDR3 length equals 16 residues. Germline V gene sequence: CDR1 MGHRA, CDR2 YSYEKL. The V end was cut by 1 base, the J end by 5 bases, with 15 bases between. Generated by immunoSEQ multiplex PCR, the TCRdb table keeps only in-frame clones and is missing some. The data contain 52,000 or so clones, approximately 82% of them singletons. Findings and caveats of the study: Within 6 weeks, CD4+ and CD8+ blood T cells expanded clonally at 0.1 to 3.0 mg/kg.

This chain connects TRBV4-1 to TRBJ2-1; possible D gene TRBD1, 6 bases. The specimen was CD4+ or CD8+ T cells sorted from blood, collected in a trial of the OX40 agonist ivuxolimab. This TCR derives from an adult with an advanced solid tumor such as melanoma, head and neck, liver or kidney cancer. DNA for the CDR3: TGCGCCAGCAGCCAAGGTACGAGGCAGGGGAACAATGAGCAGTTCTTC. This codes for CASSQGTRQGNNEQFF.